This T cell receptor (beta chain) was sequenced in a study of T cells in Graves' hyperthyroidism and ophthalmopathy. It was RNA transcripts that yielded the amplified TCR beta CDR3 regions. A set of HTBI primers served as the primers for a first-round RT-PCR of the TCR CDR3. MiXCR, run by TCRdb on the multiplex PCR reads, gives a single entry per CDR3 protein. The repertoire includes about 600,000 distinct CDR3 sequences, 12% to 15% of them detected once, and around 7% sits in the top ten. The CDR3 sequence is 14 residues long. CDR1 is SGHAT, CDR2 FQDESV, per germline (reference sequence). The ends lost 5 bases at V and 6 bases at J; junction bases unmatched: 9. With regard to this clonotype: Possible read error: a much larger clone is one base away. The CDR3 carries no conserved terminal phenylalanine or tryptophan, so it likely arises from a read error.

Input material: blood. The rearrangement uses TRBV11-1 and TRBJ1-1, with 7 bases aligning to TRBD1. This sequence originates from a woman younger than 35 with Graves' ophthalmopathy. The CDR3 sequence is CASSPRQGISEAFL. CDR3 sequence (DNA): TGTGCCAGCAGCCCGCGACAGGGTATCTCTGAAGCTTTCCTT.